This T cell receptor (beta chain) was retrieved from a study of spatial heterogeneity in lung cancer. This sample's time point: sample taken at primary tumor resection. Frozen PBMC, nontumor lung or tumor provided whole RNA, which was sequenced unsorted. A total of fewer than 80 untreated early-stage non-small cell lung cancer patients served as donors. TCRdb independently ran MiXCR on the 5' RACE reads; one entry per CDR3 protein. The sample holds about 36,000 distinct CDR3 sequences, around 5.2% seen once. This clonotype was observed a few times. Germline lookup yields CDR1 DFQATT and CDR2 SNEGSKA (reference sequence). This CDR3 contains 13 residues. V gave up 3 bases and J gave up 6 bases, with 12 bases separating them.

The rearrangement uses TRBV20-1 and TRBJ2-1; D gene uncertain. The material sequenced was PBMCs, taken at surgery. This TCR was sampled from a female donor with early-stage non-small cell lung cancer. The CDR3 DNA reads TGCAGTGCTAGCCCCCTGGGAAGCAATGAGCAGTTCTTC. Its translation is CSASPLGSNEQFF.